This T cell receptor beta chain comes out of a study of cytomegalovirus exposure and HLA in healthy donors listed by TCRdb under 2017. Regarding the study in general: According to an earlier analysis of a few hundred of the donors, about 179 million T cells yielded 100 million or so unique TCR beta sequences and 276 Gb of sequence data. To study patterns of TCR occurrence, a later analysis re-analyzed previously published TCR beta repertoires from 600 to 750 donors and added high-resolution HLA genotyping. Using immunosequencing, the study profiled T cell repertoires from around 680 subjects and related those repertoires to cytomegalovirus serostatus. Of the 350 to 450 genotyped donors, less than 90% were placed in the genetic ancestry cluster associated with self-reported Caucasian donors. Alongside the repertoire data, information on donor age, sex, ethnicity and CMV serostatus was compiled. The later analysis used no new phenotypic data to find candidate immune exposures, relying instead on TCR beta sequences and their occurrence across donors. Every repertoire in the discovery cohort had been generated on one and the same sequencing platform. HLA typing included class I and class II loci at four-digit resolution. On average, around 230,000 unique TCR beta nucleotide sequences were sequenced per donor among about 400 genotyped donors of the cohort, with roughly 18% of those sequences being non-productive. To decide whether each TCR beta V gene segment behaved as functional or pseudogenic, an earlier analysis of some 580 of the donors relied on high-throughput TCR beta sequencing. Approximately 310 gigabases of sequencing data and 78 million or so unique TCR sequences were included in an early release covering about 620 HLA-typed donors. The study aimed to test whether cataloging public T cell receptors could reveal signatures of past pathogen exposure. In addition to the first cohort of 500 to 850 subjects, a separate validation cohort of approximately 120 different subjects was used. Because of strong linkage in the cohort, roughly five DR-DQ haplotypes were treated as single units for association and clustering. Genome-wide SNP genotypes for about 55% of the 666 donors were used in a later genetic analysis, which treated that subset as a discovery cohort. To predict cytomegalovirus infection status, the study brought together high-throughput TCR immunosequencing, statistical association of individual TCRs with disease status, and machine learning. The number of donors typed differed by locus, with 629-630 for A, B, C, DRB1 and DQB1, 522 for DQA1, 600 to 610 for DPA1, and approximately 470 for DPB1. On the study overall, not on this receptor specifically: The classifier was reported to diagnose cytomegalovirus status with high specificity and sensitivity in both the original cohort and the validation cohort. A further reported finding was that TCR beta sequences accurately predicted the HLA-A and HLA-B alleles for most subjects in the first cohort. Specific HLA alleles were associated with 16,951 TCR beta sequences at a false discovery rate of 0.05 in a later analysis. The earlier analysis of around 600 of the donors excluded seventeen rarely observed V segments, including chromosome 9 orphons, because counts were too low. The authors suggested that the approach could potentially be extended to other disease states and immunological phenotypes. In a later genetic analysis, a missense DCLRE1C variant was associated with V-gene and J-gene trimming of TCR beta chains, and the association was replicated in an independent cohort. According to a later genetic analysis, donors in an Asian-associated ancestry cluster had fewer N-insertions in productive TCRs than the roughly 700-donor mean. Most TCR sequences were seen in very few donors, while some public TCRs were found in many individuals. Some IMGT-functional V segments, including TRBV6-2 and TRBV6-3, could not be distinguished by the 87-base-pair reads and were therefore excluded. Compared with equally common non-associated chains, HLA-associated TCR beta chains in a later analysis were more clonally expanded and had lower generation probabilities. For the cohort, immune exposure information was limited to CMV serostatus. A cluster of highly shared sequence variants was judged likely to be a technical artifact of the sequencing pipeline. Sequencing depth was assumed to be roughly uniform across donors in the presence/absence analyses, though that assumption may not hold. Linkage disequilibrium might explain the correlated functional status among segregating V segments, but an unknown experimental factor could not be ruled out. In vitro tests confirmed that a few of the cytomegalovirus-associated TCR beta chains recognize cytomegalovirus antigens. HLA typing was unavailable for some donors at each locus, so association tests used only the typed subset. Broadly in line with IMGT annotations, most TCR beta V segments showed up in productive rearrangements about 90% or about 30% of the time in an earlier analysis of 587 of the donors. Strong co-occurrence of HLA alleles, especially DR and DQ, made assigning TCR associations to individual alleles difficult. A later analysis found that most CMV-associated TCR beta chains appeared HLA-restricted, with HLA associations seemingly driven largely by CMV exposure. In a later analysis, TCR association rates were found to vary across HLA loci, with the most associated TCRs seen for DRB1 alleles and the fewest for HLA-C alleles. Several of the top co-occurrence clusters appeared to be linked to parvovirus B19, influenza, CMV and Epstein-Barr virus, according to a later analysis. In the study, some 160 TCR beta chains were listed as associated with cytomegalovirus. In this cohort, only TCR beta chains were sequenced, and detectable features were limited by the absence of alpha or paired-chain data.

V loses 1 base, J loses 5 bases, and the germline ends lie 14 bases apart. CDR1 and CDR2 are drawn from the germline V gene: SGHAT, FQNNGV. The CDR3, cysteine through phenylalanine, is 15 amino acids long. The DNA shown is the 45-base CDR3, in frame from base 1. In total, over 600 healthy bone marrow donors made up the cohort. All cohort members were sampled while nominally healthy, although unrecorded immune exposures were likely present. The donor was CMV seronegative and was included in the group of over 300 seronegative cohort members. A peripheral blood sample was provided by each donor, and peripheral blood mononuclear cells were used for TCR beta sequencing. The Qiagen DNeasy Blood Extraction Kit was used to extract genomic DNA from the blood cell samples. The library relied on the immunoSEQ multiplex PCR assay. The multiplex PCR relied on a mix of 60 forward primers for TCR Vbeta segments and 13 reverse primers for TCR Jbeta segments. The CDR3 region of rearranged TCR beta genes was amplified from genomic DNA by a multiplex PCR assay. The amplified TCR beta libraries were sequenced on the Illumina HiSeq System as 87-base-pair reads. The study's processing was this. In a later analysis, some 80 million unique TCR beta chains were counted across the roughly 670 repertoires, and around 11 million of these chains were shared by at least two donors. To remove PCR and sequencing errors, raw reads were error-corrected and collapsed into unique sequences using a nearest-neighbor algorithm that merged closely related sequences. V, D and J gene segments were assigned by aligning CDR3 sequences to IMGT reference sequences. For a sequence to be retained, a match of at least six nucleotides was required to both a V gene segment and a J gene segment. Rearrangements were classified as productive when the CDR3 lacked stop codons and remained in frame with V and J, and all other rearrangements were classified as non-productive. Following IMGT convention, CDR3 was defined as the stretch from the second conserved V-encoded cysteine to the conserved J-encoded phenylalanine. In an earlier analysis of around 600 of the donors, sequences lacking an unambiguous match to a single V gene segment were excluded. In an earlier analysis of some 590 of the donors, V segments were called functional above 56.7% productive rearrangements and were called segregating when the between-donor standard deviation exceeded 5%. To diagnose cytomegalovirus status from the catalog of TCR beta chain sequences, a statistical classification framework was built. V and J gene assignment, in a later analysis, came from comparing TCR nucleotide sequences with IMGT/GENE-DB human TR gene sequences. Using the TCRdist pipeline, a later analysis assigned CDR3 sequences along with most-parsimonious VDJ recombination scenarios. A later analysis defined each TCR beta chain by its CDR3 amino acid sequence plus V-gene family, and excluded reads lacking a unique V-gene family. In a later analysis, 500 to 700 highly shared, low-generation-probability nucleotide sequences were removed to address suspected cross-contamination and a sequencing artifact. A later analysis calculated a clonal expansion index for each public chain from normalized within-repertoire ranks of inferred template counts. A later analysis computed generation probabilities with a VDJ recombination model fitted to out-of-frame rearrangements, and checked the results against IGoR. In a later analysis, hypergeometric tests were used to score TCR-TCR, TCR-HLA and TCR-CMV co-occurrence, with a repertoire-size bias correction applied to TCR pairs. A later analysis estimated false discovery rates by permuting HLA or CMV assignments 20 times. A later analysis grouped co-occurring TCRs with DBSCAN, adding TCRdist sequence similarity when clustering within HLA-allele-positive subsets. For co-occurrence clustering, repertoires with fewer than 30,000 or more than 120,000 public chains were excluded, along with about five repertoires with anomalous nucleotide sharing. Held by TCRdb, this immuneACCESS table contains in-frame sequences only and omits some clones. Under half of the omission traces to an unresolved V gene where checked; the cause of the rest is unknown. V, J and clone size are taken as reported in that table, and D and trimming were inferred from the DNA itself. Within this sample are under 200,000 clones, with about four fifths of them counted one time only. The ten biggest clones cover 13% of the sample.

Note on this clone: It has no known antigen specificity. Base qualities are not provided; no much larger clone lies one nucleotide away.

This clonotype was obtained from a woman aged 45-59 years in good health and CMV-seronegative. Here the chain combines TRBV11-2 and TRBJ2-5; TRBD2 could be the D gene, as 6 bases match. The sample consisted of PBMCs. The bases are TGTGCCAGCAGCTTAGGGAAATTTGGGGGGGAGACCCAGTACTTC. This yields the protein CASSLGKFGGETQYF.